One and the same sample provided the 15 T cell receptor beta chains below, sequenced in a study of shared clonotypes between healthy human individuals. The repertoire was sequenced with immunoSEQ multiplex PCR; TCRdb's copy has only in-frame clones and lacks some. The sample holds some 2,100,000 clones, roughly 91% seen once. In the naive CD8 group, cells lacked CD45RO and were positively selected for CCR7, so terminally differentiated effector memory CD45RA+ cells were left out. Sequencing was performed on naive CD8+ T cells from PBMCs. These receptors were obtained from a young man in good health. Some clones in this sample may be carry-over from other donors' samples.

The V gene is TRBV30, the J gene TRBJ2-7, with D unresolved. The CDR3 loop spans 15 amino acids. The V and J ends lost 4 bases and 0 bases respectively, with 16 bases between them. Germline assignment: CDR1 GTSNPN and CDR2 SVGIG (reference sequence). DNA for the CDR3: TGTGCCTGGACTTTAGGCGGCATTAGCTCCTACGAGCAGTACTTC. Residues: CAWTLGGISSYEQYF. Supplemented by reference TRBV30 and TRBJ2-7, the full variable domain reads SQTIHQWPATLVQPVGSPLSLECTVEGTSNPNLYWYRQAAGRGLQLLFYSVGIGQISSEVPQNLSASRPQDRQFILSSKKLLLSDSGFYLCAWTLGGISSYEQYFGPGTRLTVT.

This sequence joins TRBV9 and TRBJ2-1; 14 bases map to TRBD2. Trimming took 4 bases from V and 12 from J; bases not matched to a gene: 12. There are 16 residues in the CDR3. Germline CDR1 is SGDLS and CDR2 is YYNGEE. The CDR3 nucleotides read TGTGCCAGCAGCCCCCCGGGGGGACTAGCGGGAGAGCGGCAGTTCTTC. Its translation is CASSPPGGLAGERQFF.

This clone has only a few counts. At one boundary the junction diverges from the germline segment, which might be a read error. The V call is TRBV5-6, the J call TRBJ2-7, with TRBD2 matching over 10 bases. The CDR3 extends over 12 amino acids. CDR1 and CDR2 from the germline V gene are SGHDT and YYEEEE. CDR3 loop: CASSSSSGSADF. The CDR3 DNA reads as TGTGCCAGCAGCTCCTCTAGCGGGAGTGCCGACTTC.

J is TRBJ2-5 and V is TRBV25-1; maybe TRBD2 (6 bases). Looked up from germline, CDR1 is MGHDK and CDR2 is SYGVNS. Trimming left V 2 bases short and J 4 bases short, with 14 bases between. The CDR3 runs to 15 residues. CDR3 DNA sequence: TGTGCCAGCAGTGAAGGGGGAGGCAGAATAGAGACCCAGTACTTC. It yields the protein CASSEGGGRIETQYF.

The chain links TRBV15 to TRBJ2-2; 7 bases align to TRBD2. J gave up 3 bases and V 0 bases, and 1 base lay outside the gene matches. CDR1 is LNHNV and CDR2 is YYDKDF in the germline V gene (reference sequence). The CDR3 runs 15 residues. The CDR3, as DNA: TGTGCCACCAGCAGAGATAGCGGGTACACCGGGGAGCTGTTTTTT. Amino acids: CATSRDSGYTGELFF.

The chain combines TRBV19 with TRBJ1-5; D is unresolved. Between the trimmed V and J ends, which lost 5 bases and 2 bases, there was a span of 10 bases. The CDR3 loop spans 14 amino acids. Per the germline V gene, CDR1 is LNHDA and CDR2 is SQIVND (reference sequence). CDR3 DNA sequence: TGTGCCAGTAGTCATCAGGAGGGCAATCAGCCCCAGCATTTT. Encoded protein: CASSHQEGNQPQHF.

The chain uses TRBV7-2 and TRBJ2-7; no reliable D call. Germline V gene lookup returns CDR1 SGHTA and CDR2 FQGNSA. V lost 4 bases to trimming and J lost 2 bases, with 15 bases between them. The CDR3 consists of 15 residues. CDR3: CASSSGWLSAYEQYF. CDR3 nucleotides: TGTGCCAGCAGCTCAGGTTGGCTTTCGGCCTACGAGCAGTACTTC. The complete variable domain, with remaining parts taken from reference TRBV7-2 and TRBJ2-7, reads GAGVSQSPSNKVTEKGKDVELRCDPISGHTALYWYRQSLGQGLEFLIYFQGNSAPDKSGLPSDRFSAERTGGSVSTLTIQRTQQEDSAVYLCASSSGWLSAYEQYFGPGTRLTVT.

The CDR3 is CSVMGTGQYEQYF. The CDR3 bases are TGCAGCGTGATGGGGACAGGACAATACGAGCAGTACTTC. The chain has TRBV29-1 and TRBJ2-7; TRBD1 matches at 8 bases. This CDR3 region has 13 residues. V lost 6 bases to trimming and J lost 4 bases; unmatched junction nucleotides: 8. The germline CDR1 and CDR2 sequences are SQVTM and ANQGSEA.

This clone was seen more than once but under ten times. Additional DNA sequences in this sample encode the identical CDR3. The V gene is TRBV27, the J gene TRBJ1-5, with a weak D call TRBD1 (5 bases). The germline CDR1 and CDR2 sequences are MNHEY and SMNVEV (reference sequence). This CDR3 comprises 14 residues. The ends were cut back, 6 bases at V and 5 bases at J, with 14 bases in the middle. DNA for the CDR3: TGTGCCAGCAGCCTGGGGGGTGCCCATCAGCCCCAGCATTTT. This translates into CASSLGGAHQPQHF.

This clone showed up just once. The CDR3 sequence is CASSLGIMSYNEQFF. CDR3 coding DNA: TGTGCCAGCAGCTTAGGCATAATGTCCTACAATGAGCAGTTCTTC. The rearrangement joins TRBV7-8 to TRBJ2-1; D is unclear. The germline CDR1 and CDR2 sequences are SGHVS and FQNEAQ. The CDR3 has 15 residues. V was clipped by 1 base and J by 1 base, with 8 bases between them.

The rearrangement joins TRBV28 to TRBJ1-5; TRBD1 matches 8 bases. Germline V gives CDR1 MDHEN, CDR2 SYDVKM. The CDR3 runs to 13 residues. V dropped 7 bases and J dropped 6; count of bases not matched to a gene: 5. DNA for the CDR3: TGTGCCAGCAATGACAGGGGTCGTCAGCCCCAGCATTTT. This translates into CASNDRGRQPQHF. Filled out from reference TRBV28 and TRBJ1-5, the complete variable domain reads DVKVTQSSRYLVKRTGEKVFLECVQDMDHENMFWYRQDPGLGLRLIYFSYDVKMKEKGDIPEGYSVSREKKERFSLILESASTNQTSMYLCASNDRGRQPQHFGDGTRLSIL.

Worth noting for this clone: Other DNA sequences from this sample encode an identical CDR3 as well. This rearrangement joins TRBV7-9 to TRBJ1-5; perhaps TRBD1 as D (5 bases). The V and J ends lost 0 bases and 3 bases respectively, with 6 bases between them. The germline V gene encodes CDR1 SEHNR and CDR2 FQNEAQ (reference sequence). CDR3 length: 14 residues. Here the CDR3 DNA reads TGTGCCAGCAGCTTAGCTGGGGCCAATCAGCCCCAGCATTTT. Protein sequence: CASSLAGANQPQHF. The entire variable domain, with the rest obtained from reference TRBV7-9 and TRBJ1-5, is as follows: DTGVSQNPRHKITKRGQNVTFRCDPISEHNRLYWYRQTLGQGPEFLTYFQNEAQLEKSRLLSDRFSAERPKGSFSTLEIQRTEQGDSAMYLCASSLAGANQPQHFGDGTRLSIL.

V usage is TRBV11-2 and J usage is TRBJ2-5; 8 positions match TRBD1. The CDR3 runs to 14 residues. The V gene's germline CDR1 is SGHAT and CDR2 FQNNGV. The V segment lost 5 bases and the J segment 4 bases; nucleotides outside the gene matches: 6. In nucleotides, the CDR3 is TGTGCCAGCAGCCCCCGGACAGGGTTAGAGACCCAGTACTTC. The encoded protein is CASSPRTGLETQYF.

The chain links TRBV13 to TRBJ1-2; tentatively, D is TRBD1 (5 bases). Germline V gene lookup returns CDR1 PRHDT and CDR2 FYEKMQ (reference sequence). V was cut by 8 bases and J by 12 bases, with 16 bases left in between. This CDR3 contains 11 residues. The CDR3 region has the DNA TGTGCCAGCGGGGTGGGGGATCAGAACACCTTC. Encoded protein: CASGVGDQNTF.

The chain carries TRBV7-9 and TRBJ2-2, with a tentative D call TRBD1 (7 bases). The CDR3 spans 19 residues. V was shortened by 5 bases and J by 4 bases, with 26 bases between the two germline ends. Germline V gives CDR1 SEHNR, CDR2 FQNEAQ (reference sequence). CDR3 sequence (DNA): TGTGCCAGCAGCCGGACCAGGGACAGTCGGGAGTACGGCACCGGGGAGCTGTTTTTT. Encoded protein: CASSRTRDSREYGTGELFF.